This T cell receptor (beta chain) was sequenced for a study of tumor-infiltrating lymphocytes in primary liver carcinoma. Remarks on this clonotype: Mismatch with germline at one junction end may stem from a read error.

Starting from approximately 470 ng of total RNA, TCR beta cDNA was produced with a primer in the constant region. Library construction for TCR beta comprised three nested multiplex PCR rounds performed with slightly modified ARM-PCR. TRBV1-TRBV30 forward primers and a C-beta reverse primer were used in the first two PCR rounds, which each ran for approximately 11 cycles. One entry per CDR3 protein, called by TCRdb with MiXCR from the multiplex PCR reads. The sample includes a few hundred thousand distinct CDR3 sequences, roughly 60% of them seen just once. This CDR3 is built from 16 residues. Germline-derived CDR1 and CDR2 are MNHNS and SASEGT. The source of the blood RNA was unsorted whole blood, and germline DNA was extracted as well. The study enrolled treatment-naive patients with chronic HBV infection.

The V gene is TRBV6-1, the J gene TRBJ1-4; D call uncertain. The receptor comes from a woman in her twenties or thirties with primary liver carcinoma and hepatitis B virus infection. The material sequenced was peripheral blood. CDR3 DNA sequence: TGTGCCCGCAGTGAAGCCTTGGTCGGAGCTAATGAAAAACTGTTTTTT. This translates into CARSEALVGANEKLFF.